The 5 T cell receptor beta chains given below trace back to one sample, sequenced in a study of cytomegalovirus exposure and HLA in healthy donors. In the PCR, 60 Vbeta and 13 Jbeta primers were used. The data were produced by immunoSEQ multiplex PCR, yet TCRdb's version contains in-frame clones alone and is incomplete. The profile covers approximately 180,000 clones, with approximately 80% appearing a single time and over 4.5% taken by the ten largest. Sequencing used PBMCs. Every receptor here comes from a woman between 18 and 30 years old in good health and CMV-seropositive.

V is TRBV4-1 and J is TRBJ1-5; no definite D call. This CDR3 is 16 amino acids long. The V gene lost 4 bases and the J gene lost 6 bases, with 19 bases spanning the gap. Per germline, CDR1 MGHRA and CDR2 YSYEKL. The CDR3 DNA sequence: TGCGCCAGCAGCCTCACCGGGCCGGGAATGAGTCAGCCCCAGCATTTT. Protein sequence: CASSLTGPGMSQPQHF.

The table lists this clone with a count of one. V is TRBV5-1 and J is TRBJ1-2; TRBD1 is a possible D gene (6 bases). With 0 bases removed from V and 0 bases from J, the gap between germline ends came to 9 bases. Germline V lookup: CDR1 SGHRS, CDR2 YFSETQ. The CDR3 is 15 residues long. The CDR3 nucleotides read TGCGCCAGCAGCTTGGTAGGGGGAACTAACTATGGCTACACCTTC. As protein: CASSLVGGTNYGYTF.

CDR3 sequence reads: CASSYRTAQETQYF. CDR3 DNA: TGCGCCAGCAGCTACAGGACAGCCCAAGAGACCCAGTACTTC. The V gene is TRBV5-1, the J gene TRBJ2-5; tentative D call: TRBD1 (6 bases). CDR3 length: 14 amino acids. Germline CDR1 SGHRS, CDR2 YFSETQ. V was cut by 3 bases and J by 1 base, with 10 bases left in between. The full variable domain, rest sourced from reference TRBV5-1 and TRBJ2-5, is KAGVTQTPRYLIKTRGQQVTLSCSPISGHRSVSWYQQTPGQGLQFLFEYFSETQRNKGNFPGRFSGRQFSNSRSEMNVSTLELGDSALYLCASSYRTAQETQYFGPGTRLLVL.

V usage is TRBV18 and J usage is TRBJ2-3; D might be TRBD2 (5 bases). Germline loops: CDR1 KGHSH, CDR2 LQKENI. The germline V and J ends were trimmed by 6 bases and 0 bases, with 16 bases remaining between them. The CDR3 is 16 amino acids. In nucleotides, the CDR3 is TGTGCCAGCTCCCCTCCTGAGGGAAGAAGCACAGATACGCAGTATTTT. This encodes CASSPPEGRSTDTQYF.

V and J are TRBV2 and TRBJ2-7; 7 bases align to TRBD1. CDR1 is SNHLY, CDR2 FYNNEI, per germline. Trimming took 1 base from V and 0 from J; bases not matched to a gene: 9. This CDR3 comprises 17 residues. CDR3 coding DNA: TGTGCCAGCAGTGAAGACCGGGACAGCGAACTCTCCTACGAGCAGTACTTC. It is translated as CASSEDRDSELSYEQYF.